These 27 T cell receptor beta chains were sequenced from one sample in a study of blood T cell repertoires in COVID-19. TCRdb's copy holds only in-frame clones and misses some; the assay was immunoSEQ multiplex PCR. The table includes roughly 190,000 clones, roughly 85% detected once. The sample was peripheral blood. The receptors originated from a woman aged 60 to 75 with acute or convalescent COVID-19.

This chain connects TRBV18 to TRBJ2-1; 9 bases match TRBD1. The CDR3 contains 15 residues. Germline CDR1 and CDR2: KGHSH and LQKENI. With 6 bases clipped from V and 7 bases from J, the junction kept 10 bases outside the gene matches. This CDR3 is CASSPRDRVKNEQFF. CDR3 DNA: TGTGCCAGCTCCCCTCGGGACAGGGTGAAGAATGAGCAGTTCTTC.

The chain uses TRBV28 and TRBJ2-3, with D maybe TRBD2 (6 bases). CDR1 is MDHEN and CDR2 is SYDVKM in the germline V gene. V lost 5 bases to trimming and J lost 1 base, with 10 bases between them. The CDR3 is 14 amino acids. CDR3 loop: CASSLLAGTDTQYF. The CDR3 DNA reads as TGTGCCAGCAGTCTCTTAGCGGGCACAGATACGCAGTATTTT. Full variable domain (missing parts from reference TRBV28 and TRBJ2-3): DVKVTQSSRYLVKRTGEKVFLECVQDMDHENMFWYRQDPGLGLRLIYFSYDVKMKEKGDIPEGYSVSREKKERFSLILESASTNQTSMYLCASSLLAGTDTQYFGPGTRLTVL.

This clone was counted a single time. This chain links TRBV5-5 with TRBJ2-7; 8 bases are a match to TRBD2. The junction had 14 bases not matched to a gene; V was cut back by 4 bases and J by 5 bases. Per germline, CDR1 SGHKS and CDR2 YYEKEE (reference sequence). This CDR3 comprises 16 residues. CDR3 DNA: TGTGCCAGCAGCCGGGGGTCGAATGCGGGAGGAAACGAGCAGTACTTC. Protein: CASSRGSNAGGNEQYF.

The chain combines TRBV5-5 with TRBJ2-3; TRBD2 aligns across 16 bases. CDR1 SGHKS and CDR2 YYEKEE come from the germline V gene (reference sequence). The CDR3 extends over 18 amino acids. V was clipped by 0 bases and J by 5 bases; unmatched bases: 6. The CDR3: CASSLEGTSGRAEDTQYF. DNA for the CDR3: TGTGCCAGCAGCTTGGAAGGGACTAGCGGGAGGGCCGAAGATACGCAGTATTTT.

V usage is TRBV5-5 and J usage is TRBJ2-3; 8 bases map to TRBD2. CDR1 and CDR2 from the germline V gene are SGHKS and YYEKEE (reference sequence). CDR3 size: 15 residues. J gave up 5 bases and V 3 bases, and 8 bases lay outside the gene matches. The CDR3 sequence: CASSWEGLGIDTQYF. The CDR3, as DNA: TGTGCCAGCAGCTGGGAGGGACTAGGAATAGATACGCAGTATTTT.

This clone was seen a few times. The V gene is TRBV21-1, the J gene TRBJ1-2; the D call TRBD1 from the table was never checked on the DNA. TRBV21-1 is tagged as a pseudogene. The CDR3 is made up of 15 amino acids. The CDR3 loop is CASSKGDDRGRGYTF. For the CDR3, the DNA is TGTGCCAGCAGCAAAGGTGACGACAGGGGGAGGGGGTACACCTTC.

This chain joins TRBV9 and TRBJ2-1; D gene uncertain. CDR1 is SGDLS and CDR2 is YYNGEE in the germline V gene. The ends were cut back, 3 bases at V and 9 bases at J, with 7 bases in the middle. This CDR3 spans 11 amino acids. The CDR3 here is CASSGHVEQFF. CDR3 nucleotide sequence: TGTGCCAGCAGCGGACATGTTGAGCAGTTCTTC.

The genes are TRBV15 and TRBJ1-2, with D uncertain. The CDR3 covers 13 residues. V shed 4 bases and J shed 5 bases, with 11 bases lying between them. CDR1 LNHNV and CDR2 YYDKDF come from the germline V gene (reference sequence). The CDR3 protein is CATSIGGRYGYTF. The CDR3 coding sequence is TGTGCCACCAGCATAGGCGGGAGGTATGGCTACACCTTC.

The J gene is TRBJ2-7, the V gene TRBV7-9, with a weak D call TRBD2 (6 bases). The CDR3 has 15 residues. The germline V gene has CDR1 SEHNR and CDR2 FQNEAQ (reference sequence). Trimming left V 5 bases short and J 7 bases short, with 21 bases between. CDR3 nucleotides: TGTGCCAGCAGCCGCCCGGGACTTGGGGTCTGGGAGCAGTACGTC. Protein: CASSRPGLGVWEQYV.

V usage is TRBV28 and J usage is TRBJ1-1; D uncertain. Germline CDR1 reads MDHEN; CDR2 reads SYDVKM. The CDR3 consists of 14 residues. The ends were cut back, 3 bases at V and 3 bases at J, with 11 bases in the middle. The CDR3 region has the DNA TGTGCCAGCAGTTTCCGGGGTCTGGACACTGAAGCTTTCTTT. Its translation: CASSFRGLDTEAFF.

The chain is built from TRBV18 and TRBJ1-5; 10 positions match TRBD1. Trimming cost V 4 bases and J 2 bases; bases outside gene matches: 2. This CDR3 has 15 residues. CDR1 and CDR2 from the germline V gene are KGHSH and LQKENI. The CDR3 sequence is CASSQDRGGNQPQHF. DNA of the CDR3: TGTGCCAGCTCACAGGACAGGGGGGGCAATCAGCCCCAGCATTTT.

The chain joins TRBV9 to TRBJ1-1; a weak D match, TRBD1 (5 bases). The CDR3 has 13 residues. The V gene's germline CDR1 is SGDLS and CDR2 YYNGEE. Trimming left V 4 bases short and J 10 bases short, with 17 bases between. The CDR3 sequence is CASSTGTPGRAFF. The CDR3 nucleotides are TGTGCCAGCAGCACCGGGACCCCCGGGAGAGCTTTCTTT.

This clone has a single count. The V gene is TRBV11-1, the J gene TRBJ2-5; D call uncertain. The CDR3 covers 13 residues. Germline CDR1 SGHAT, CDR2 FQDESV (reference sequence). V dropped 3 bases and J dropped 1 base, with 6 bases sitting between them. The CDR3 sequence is CASSFTGQETQYF. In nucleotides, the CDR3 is TGTGCCAGCAGCTTTACCGGCCAAGAGACCCAGTACTTC.

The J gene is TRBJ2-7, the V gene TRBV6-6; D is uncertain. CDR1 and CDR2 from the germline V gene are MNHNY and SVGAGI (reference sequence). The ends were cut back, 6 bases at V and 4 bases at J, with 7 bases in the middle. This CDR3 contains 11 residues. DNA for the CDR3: TGTGCCAGCAGCCACAGATACGAGCAGTACTTC. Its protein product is CASSHRYEQYF.

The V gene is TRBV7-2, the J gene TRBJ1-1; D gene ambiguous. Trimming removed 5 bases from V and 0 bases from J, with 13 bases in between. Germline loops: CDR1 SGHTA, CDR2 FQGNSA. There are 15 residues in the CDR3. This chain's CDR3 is CASSTTGSMNTEAFF. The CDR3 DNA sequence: TGTGCCAGCAGCACGACCGGGAGCATGAACACTGAAGCTTTCTTT.

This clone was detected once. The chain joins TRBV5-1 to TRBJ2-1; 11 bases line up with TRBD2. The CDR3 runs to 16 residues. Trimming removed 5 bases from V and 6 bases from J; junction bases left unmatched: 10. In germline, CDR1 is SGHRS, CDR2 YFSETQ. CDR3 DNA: TGCGCCAGCAGGCATACTAGCGGGAGTTATACCAATGAGCAGTTCTTC. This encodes CASRHTSGSYTNEQFF.

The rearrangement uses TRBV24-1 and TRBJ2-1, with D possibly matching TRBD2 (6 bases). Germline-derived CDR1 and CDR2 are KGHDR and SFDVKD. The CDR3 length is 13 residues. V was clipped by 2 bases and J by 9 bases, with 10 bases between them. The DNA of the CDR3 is TGTGCCACCAGTGATTCAGGGAGGCCTGAGCAGTTCTTC. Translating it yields CATSDSGRPEQFF.

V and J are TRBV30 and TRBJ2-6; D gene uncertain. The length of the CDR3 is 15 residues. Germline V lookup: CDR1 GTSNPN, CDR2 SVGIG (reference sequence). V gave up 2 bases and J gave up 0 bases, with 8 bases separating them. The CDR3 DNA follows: TGTGCCTGGAGTTTCGAGTTCTCTGGGGCCAACGTCCTGACTTTC. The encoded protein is CAWSFEFSGANVLTF. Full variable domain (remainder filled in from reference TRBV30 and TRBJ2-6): SQTIHQWPATLVQPVGSPLSLECTVEGTSNPNLYWYRQAAGRGLQLLFYSVGIGQISSEVPQNLSASRPQDRQFILSSKKLLLSDSGFYLCAWSFEFSGANVLTFGAGSRLTVL.

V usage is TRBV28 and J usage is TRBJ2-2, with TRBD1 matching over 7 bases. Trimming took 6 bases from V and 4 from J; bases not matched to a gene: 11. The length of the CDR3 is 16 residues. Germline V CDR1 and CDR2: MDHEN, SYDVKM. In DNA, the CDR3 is TGTGCCAGCAGATTCCGGGACAGTTCATTCACCGGGGAGCTGTTTTTT. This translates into CASRFRDSSFTGELFF.

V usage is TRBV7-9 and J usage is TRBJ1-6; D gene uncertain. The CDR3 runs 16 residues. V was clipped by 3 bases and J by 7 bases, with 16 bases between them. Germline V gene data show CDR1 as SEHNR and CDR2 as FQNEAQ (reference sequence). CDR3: CASSLTISTGNSPLHF. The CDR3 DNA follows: TGTGCCAGCAGCTTGACTATATCGACGGGGAATTCACCCCTCCACTTT.

The CDR3 DNA follows: TGCGCCAGCAGCCTGTATGCGACTAGCGGGAGGTCCCACGAGCAGTACTTC. Translated, it gives CASSLYATSGRSHEQYF. The gene calls are TRBV5-1 and TRBJ2-7; 13 bases are a match to TRBD2. There are 17 residues in the CDR3. Trimming removed 4 bases from V and 5 bases from J; junction bases left unmatched: 12. The V gene's germline CDR1 is SGHRS and CDR2 YFSETQ. The full variable domain, with the rest looked up from reference TRBV5-1 and TRBJ2-7, is KAGVTQTPRYLIKTRGQQVTLSCSPISGHRSVSWYQQTPGQGLQFLFEYFSETQRNKGNFPGRFSGRQFSNSRSEMNVSTLELGDSALYLCASSLYATSGRSHEQYFGPGTRLTVT.

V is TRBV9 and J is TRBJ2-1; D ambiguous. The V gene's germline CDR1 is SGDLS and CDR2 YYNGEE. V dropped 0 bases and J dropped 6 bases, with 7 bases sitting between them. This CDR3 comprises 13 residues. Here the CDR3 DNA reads TGTGCCAGCAGCGTAGACAGTAGCAATGAGCAGTTCTTC. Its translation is CASSVDSSNEQFF.

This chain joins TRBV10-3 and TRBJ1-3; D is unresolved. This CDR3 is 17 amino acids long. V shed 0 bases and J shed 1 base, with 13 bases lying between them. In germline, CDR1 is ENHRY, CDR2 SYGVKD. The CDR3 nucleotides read TGTGCCATCAGTGAGTCCGGGAGGGTGAATTCTGGAAACACCATATATTTT. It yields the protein CAISESGRVNSGNTIYF.

CDR3 amino acids: CASSPLAATDTQYF. In DNA, the CDR3 is TGTGCCAGTAGCCCCCTAGCGGCTACAGATACGCAGTATTTT. The V and J genes are TRBV19 and TRBJ2-3; 7 bases are a match to TRBD2. CDR3 length equals 14 residues. Germline-derived CDR1 and CDR2 are LNHDA and SQIVND (reference sequence). V was clipped by 6 bases and J by 3 bases; unmatched bases: 6.

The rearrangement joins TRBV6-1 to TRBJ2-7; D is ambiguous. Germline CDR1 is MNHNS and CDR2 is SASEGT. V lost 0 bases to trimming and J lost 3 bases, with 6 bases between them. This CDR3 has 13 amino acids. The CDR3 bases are TGTGCCAGCAGTGAAGCGCGGAACTACGAGCAGTACTTC. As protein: CASSEARNYEQYF.

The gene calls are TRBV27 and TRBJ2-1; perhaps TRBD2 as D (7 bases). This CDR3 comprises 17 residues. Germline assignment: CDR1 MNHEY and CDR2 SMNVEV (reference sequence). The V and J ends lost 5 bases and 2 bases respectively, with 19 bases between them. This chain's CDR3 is CASSPSWGGLPYNEQFF. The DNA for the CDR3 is TGTGCCAGCAGTCCGTCGTGGGGGGGGCTTCCCTACAATGAGCAGTTCTTC.

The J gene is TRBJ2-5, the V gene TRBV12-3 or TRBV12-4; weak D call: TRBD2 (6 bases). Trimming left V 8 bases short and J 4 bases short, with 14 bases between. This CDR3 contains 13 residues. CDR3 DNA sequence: TGTGCCAGCGCTTATCTCGGGGGAGAGACCCAGTACTTC. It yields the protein CASAYLGGETQYF.